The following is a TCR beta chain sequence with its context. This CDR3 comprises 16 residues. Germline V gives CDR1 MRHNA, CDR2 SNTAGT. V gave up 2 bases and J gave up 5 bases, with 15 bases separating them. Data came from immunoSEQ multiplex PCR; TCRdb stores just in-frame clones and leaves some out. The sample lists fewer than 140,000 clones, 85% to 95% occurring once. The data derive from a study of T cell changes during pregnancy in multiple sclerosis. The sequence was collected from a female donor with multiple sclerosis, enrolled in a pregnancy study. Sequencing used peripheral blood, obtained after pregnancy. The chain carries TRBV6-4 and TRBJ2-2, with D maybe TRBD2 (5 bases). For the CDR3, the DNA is TGTGCCAGCAGTGACGTCCGGGGAAGAGGTACCGGGGAGCTGTTTTTT. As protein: CASSDVRGRGTGELFF.